This passage covers 28 T cell receptor beta chains from one sample sequenced in a study of long-term antiretroviral therapy in people with HIV. Version v3.0 of the immunoSEQ assay was performed at survey level. Clones were sequenced by immunoSEQ multiplex PCR, and TCRdb holds only the in-frame ones, with some missing. The sample has about 19,000 clones, 76% seen once; the top ten hold approximately 15%. Sequences were derived from unsorted PBMCs, sampled 0.5 years before starting antiretroviral therapy. Source of these receptors: a woman between 50 and 59 years old with HIV.

The CDR3 spells CAISALEGTGELFF. CDR3 bases: TGTGCCATCAGTGCCCTTGAGGGTACCGGGGAGCTGTTTTTT. The chain links TRBV10-3 to TRBJ2-2; perhaps TRBD2 as D (5 bases). Germline V lookup: CDR1 ENHRY, CDR2 SYGVKD. V lost 4 bases and J 5 bases, leaving 11 bases between the germline ends. The length of the CDR3 is 14 residues.

This clone occurred a few times. This sequence joins TRBV7-8 and TRBJ2-5; D is unclear. Germline V CDR1 and CDR2: SGHVS, FQNEAQ. V lost 8 bases, J lost 2 bases, and 15 bases lay in between. The CDR3 spans 14 residues. The CDR3 bases are TGTGCCAGCCGAGAGGCTGCCAGTCAAGAGACCCAGTACTTC. Residues: CASREAASQETQYF.

This chain connects TRBV11-2 to TRBJ1-6, with unresolved D. CDR3 size: 14 residues. CDR1 is SGHAT and CDR2 is FQNNGV in the germline V gene. Between the trimmed V and J ends, which lost 1 base and 5 bases, there was a span of 6 bases. In DNA, the CDR3 is TGTGCCAGCAGCTTAGGAGGGAATAATTCACCCCTCCACTTT. Protein: CASSLGGNNSPLHF.

The V call is TRBV29-1, the J call TRBJ2-3; TRBD2 aligns across 9 bases. CDR3 length: 15 amino acids. V lost 2 bases to trimming and J lost 6 bases; unmatched junction nucleotides: 9. Germline V gives CDR1 SQVTM, CDR2 ANQGSEA. The CDR3 is CSVELTSGGSDTQYF. The CDR3 nucleotides are TGCAGCGTTGAATTGACTAGCGGTGGGTCGGATACGCAGTATTTT.

This rearrangement joins TRBV25-1 to TRBJ2-1; D ambiguous. CDR3 length: 13 residues. Trimming took 6 bases from V and 0 from J, leaving 6 bases between them. Germline loops: CDR1 MGHDK, CDR2 SYGVNS. The CDR3 here is CASSLSSYNEQFF. The DNA for the CDR3 is TGTGCCAGCAGCCTAAGCTCCTACAATGAGCAGTTCTTC.

V usage is TRBV5-1 and J usage is TRBJ2-3; TRBD1 is a possible D gene (7 bases). The germline CDR1 and CDR2 sequences are SGHRS and YFSETQ. V lost 4 bases and J lost 1, with 16 bases in between. The CDR3 runs 16 residues. The CDR3 protein is CASSKGAGTGTDTQYF. CDR3 DNA: TGCGCCAGCAGCAAGGGGGCGGGGACGGGCACAGATACGCAGTATTTT.

J is TRBJ1-4 and V is TRBV13; D is unresolved. CDR1 is PRHDT and CDR2 is FYEKMQ in the germline V gene (reference sequence). V lost 5 bases and J 4 bases, leaving 8 bases between the germline ends. The CDR3 is 13 amino acids. CDR3 protein: CASSPMGNEKLFF. The CDR3 DNA follows: TGTGCCAGCAGCCCTATGGGTAATGAAAAACTGTTTTTT.

J is TRBJ1-6 and V is TRBV9; 7 bases agree with TRBD1. V shed 0 bases, J shed 10 bases, and the junction held 7 bases outside the gene matches. The CDR3 has 15 amino acids. The germline V gene has CDR1 SGDLS and CDR2 YYNGEE. This CDR3 is CASSVGRGVGSPLHF. As DNA, the CDR3 is TGTGCCAGCAGCGTAGGCAGGGGGGTTGGGTCACCCCTCCACTTT.

The chain combines TRBV11-2 with TRBJ2-3; D possibly corresponds to TRBD1 (5 bases). Deletions cut 1 base from V and 2 bases from J, with 16 bases between. In germline, CDR1 is SGHAT, CDR2 FQNNGV. The CDR3 loop spans 17 amino acids. The DNA for the CDR3 is TGTGCCAGCAGCTTAGGTTCGAAGACAGTTCTCACAGATACGCAGTATTTT. It yields the protein CASSLGSKTVLTDTQYF.

The gene calls are TRBV5-1 and TRBJ1-3; no firm D call. CDR3 size: 15 residues. Per germline, CDR1 SGHRS and CDR2 YFSETQ. V was shortened by 2 bases and J by 2 bases, with 11 bases between the two germline ends. CDR3 in DNA: TGCGCCAGCAGCTTATCGGGGAAGGCTGGAAACACCATATATTTT. As protein: CASSLSGKAGNTIYF.

The chain uses TRBV10-3 and TRBJ1-5; unclear D gene. V lost 6 bases and J lost 1, with 13 bases in between. Germline CDR1 ENHRY, CDR2 SYGVKD. The CDR3 has 15 residues. CDR3: CAIRLSERSNQPQHF. DNA of the CDR3: TGTGCCATCAGACTCAGTGAGAGGAGCAATCAGCCCCAGCATTTT.

The J gene is TRBJ2-7, the V gene TRBV6-1; D perhaps matches TRBD2 (5 bases). Deletions cut 3 bases from V and 4 bases from J, with 7 bases between. The CDR3 contains 12 residues. CDR1 and CDR2 (germline): MNHNS, SASEGT. In DNA, the CDR3 is TGTGCCAGCAGTGAGGAGGCTTACGAGCAGTACGTC. Encoded protein: CASSEEAYEQYV.

By share, this clone counts as medium-sized. J is TRBJ2-1 and V is TRBV11-2; possibly TRBD2 for D (6 bases). V was trimmed by 6 bases and J by 2 bases, leaving 17 bases between them. The germline V gene has CDR1 SGHAT and CDR2 FQNNGV. The CDR3 length is 16 residues. CDR3 amino acids: CASRASGSGTYNEQFF. DNA for the CDR3: TGTGCCAGCAGAGCCTCCGGGAGCGGTACCTACAATGAGCAGTTCTTC.

The rearrangement links TRBV5-6 to TRBJ1-5; D unclear. The germline CDR1 and CDR2 sequences are SGHDT and YYEEEE. The ends were cut back, 4 bases at V and 2 bases at J, with 16 bases in the middle. The CDR3 loop spans 16 amino acids. This chain's CDR3 is CASSHIPRAGNQPQHF. The CDR3, as DNA: TGTGCCAGCAGCCACATCCCCCGGGCGGGCAATCAGCCCCAGCATTTT.

V gene TRBV5-1 combines with J gene TRBJ1-6; possible D gene TRBD1, 5 bases. This CDR3 has 17 residues. Germline CDR1 SGHRS, CDR2 YFSETQ. V shed 0 bases and J shed 6 bases, with 16 bases lying between them. This CDR3 reads CASSLGPGRFINSPLHF. The CDR3 DNA sequence: TGCGCCAGCAGCTTGGGTCCAGGGCGCTTTATTAATTCACCCCTCCACTTT. The full variable domain, its missing parts supplied by reference TRBV5-1 and TRBJ1-6, is KAGVTQTPRYLIKTRGQQVTLSCSPISGHRSVSWYQQTPGQGLQFLFEYFSETQRNKGNFPGRFSGRQFSNSRSEMNVSTLELGDSALYLCASSLGPGRFINSPLHFGNGTRLTVT.

The chain carries TRBV7-9 and TRBJ2-3; 8 positions match TRBD2. The CDR3 has 18 amino acids. Looked up from germline, CDR1 is SEHNR and CDR2 is FQNEAQ (reference sequence). The J segment lost 0 bases and the V segment lost 4 bases, leaving 12 bases of the junction unmatched. CDR3 nucleotides: TGTGCCAGCAGCTCTCCGACGGGGGGGGGCTGGAGCACAGATACGCAGTATTTT. This gives the protein CASSSPTGGGWSTDTQYF.

V is TRBV9 and J is TRBJ2-5; D unclear. CDR1 is SGDLS, CDR2 YYNGEE, per germline. This CDR3 has 17 amino acids. V lost 4 bases and J lost 0, with 19 bases in between. The CDR3 DNA sequence: TGTGCCAGCAGCTCCGAAGTGGGCAGTCCGTACCAAGAGACCCAGTACTTC. The encoded protein is CASSSEVGSPYQETQYF.

V gene TRBV7-9 combines with J gene TRBJ1-2; D might be TRBD1 (6 bases). The CDR3 is made up of 14 amino acids. Germline V gene data show CDR1 as SEHNR and CDR2 as FQNEAQ (reference sequence). Trimming cost V 5 bases and J 3 bases, with 13 bases left between them. CDR3 DNA: TGTGCCAGCAGCCCGGGGGGCTATTACTATGGCTACACCTTC. Protein: CASSPGGYYYGYTF.

V gene TRBV29-1 combines with J gene TRBJ2-7, with D perhaps TRBD1 (5 bases). The ends were cut back, 6 bases at V and 1 base at J, with 13 bases in the middle. Germline V gene sequence: CDR1 SQVTM, CDR2 ANQGSEA. CDR3 length equals 13 residues. Here the CDR3 reads CSVTSRASYEQYV. The CDR3 DNA reads as TGCAGCGTAACGAGCAGGGCGTCCTACGAGCAGTACGTC.

This chain uses TRBV10-2 with TRBJ1-1; D not resolved. In germline, CDR1 is WSHSY, CDR2 SAAADI. CDR3 length: 13 residues. V gave up 9 bases and J gave up 3 bases, with 14 bases separating them. This chain's CDR3 is CASAISLDTEAFF. CDR3 coding DNA: TGCGCCAGTGCCATCTCCTTGGACACTGAAGCTTTCTTT.

The chain employs TRBV29-1 and TRBJ2-1; D remains ambiguous. The CDR3 has 11 amino acids. Germline CDR1 is SQVTM and CDR2 is ANQGSEA. Trimming took off 3 bases at V and 7 bases at J, with 7 bases between the two ends. The CDR3 nucleotides read TGCAGCGTTGACTTGGTTAATGAGCAGTTCTTC. As protein: CSVDLVNEQFF.

The genes are TRBV6-1 and TRBJ1-6; possible D gene TRBD1, 6 bases. Trimming removed 0 bases at V and 4 bases at J, with 10 bases between. Germline CDR1 reads MNHNS; CDR2 reads SASEGT. The CDR3 sequence is 16 residues long. CDR3 coding DNA: TGTGCCAGCAGTGAAGCGCACGGACAGTATAATTCACCCCTCCACTTT. This translates into CASSEAHGQYNSPLHF.

This clone has just one count. The chain is built from TRBV10-3 and TRBJ1-3; 8 nucleotides agree with TRBD1. The CDR3 covers 17 residues. Germline V lookup: CDR1 ENHRY, CDR2 SYGVKD. Losses at the gene ends were 4 bases for V and 3 bases for J; bases not matched to a gene: 11. CDR3 DNA: TGTGCCATCAGTGGGGGGGTGGACAGGGACCTTGGAAACACCATATATTTT. Its protein product is CAISGGVDRDLGNTIYF.

V and J are TRBV6-1 and TRBJ2-7; D perhaps matches TRBD2 (7 bases). Trimming left V 3 bases short and J 3 bases short, with 15 bases between. This CDR3 has 15 amino acids. Germline CDR1 MNHNS, CDR2 SASEGT. The CDR3 sequence: CASSERGGRVYEQYV. In DNA form, the CDR3 reads TGTGCCAGCAGTGAGAGGGGGGGGAGAGTCTACGAGCAGTACGTC.

This chain joins TRBV14 and TRBJ1-1; D not resolved. Trimming took 5 bases from V and 0 from J, leaving 7 bases between them. Looked up from germline, CDR1 is SGHDN and CDR2 is FVKESK. This CDR3 contains 13 residues. The CDR3 bases are TGTGCCAGCAGCGGCGGTATGAACACTGAAGCTTTCTTT. It codes for CASSGGMNTEAFF.

The CDR3 loop is CASSGQGNEQYF. CDR3 sequence (DNA): TGTGCCAGCAGCGGGCAGGGGAACGAGCAGTACTTC. The chain links TRBV5-6 to TRBJ2-7; D is perhaps TRBD1 (6 bases). The germline gives CDR1 SGHDT, CDR2 YYEEEE. The CDR3 contains 12 residues. V was pared by 4 bases and J by 5 bases, with 10 bases between.

This sequence joins TRBV4-2 and TRBJ2-1; D ambiguous. There are 13 residues in the CDR3. V lost 1 base, J lost 7 bases, and 8 bases lay in between. Germline CDR1 LGHNA, CDR2 YNFKEQ. The CDR3 region is CASSQVSRNEQFF. The CDR3 DNA follows: TGTGCCAGCAGCCAAGTCTCGAGGAATGAGCAGTTCTTC.

The gene calls are TRBV27 and TRBJ2-3; D gene unclear. V dropped 0 bases and J dropped 2 bases, with 6 bases sitting between them. Germline CDR1 is MNHEY and CDR2 is SMNVEV (reference sequence). The CDR3 extends over 14 amino acids. Written as DNA, the CDR3 is TGTGCCAGCAGTTTATCGCCCAACACAGATACGCAGTATTTT. This translates into CASSLSPNTDTQYF.